The clone carrying this T cell receptor beta chain was counted a few times. The antigen remains unidentified. The sample is drawn from a study of beta chain features in type 1 diabetes. Points from the study as a whole: Patients' naive, central memory and Treg TCRB repertoires seemed closer to one another than those of healthy donors. Sequencing from cDNA could over-represent high-TCR-expressing cells. In patients and controls equally, PCR might favor templates that are shorter. Across all four CD4+ subsets, people with type 1 diabetes showed modestly shorter TCRB CDR3s.

Sequencing targeted expressed TCRB transcripts, as all isolated RNA had been reverse transcribed. Sequenced naive, central memory and regulatory T cell samples produced an average of roughly 3.5 million reads. Measured with immunoSEQ multiplex PCR; TCRdb has only the in-frame clones, and not every one. The table has 50,000 or so clones, under 50% seen once. The source material was Tregs from blood. The receptor comes from a man younger than 45 with type 1 diabetes.

DNA for the CDR3: TGTGCCAGCAGCTGGGACAGGTCGAATGGAAACACCATATATTTT. Protein product: CASSWDRSNGNTIYF. J is TRBJ1-3 and V is TRBV6-1; TRBD1 matches 8 bases. V trimming: 6 bases; J trimming: 3 bases; junction bases outside the gene matches: 7. This CDR3 has 15 amino acids. Germline CDR1 reads MNHNS; CDR2 reads SASEGT.